The text below deals with one T cell receptor beta chain. What it binds is unknown. The data belong to a study of T cell responses to AZD1222 COVID-19 vaccine. Study at large: Second-dose groups at about 4 or about 12 weeks were pooled.

Assay: immunoSEQ multiplex PCR; the TCRdb copy retains only in-frame clones and omits some. This table has approximately 150,000 clones, about nine tenths appearing once. Trimming pared 3 bases from V and 9 bases from J, leaving 18 bases between. CDR1 is LNHDA and CDR2 is SQIVND in the germline V gene (reference sequence). The CDR3 consists of 15 residues. General study results and limits: Only a handful of AZD1222 recipients tested seropositive at baseline. White British donors predominated, females outnumbered males, and clonal diversity was possibly underestimated. Repertoire sampling occurred only after the peak T cell response.

The sample here was peripheral blood, taken on day 0 of AZD1222 vaccination. The sequence was obtained from an adult in good health. The rearrangement joins TRBV19 to TRBJ2-1; TRBD1 might be the D (7 bases). This CDR3 is CASSILGGQFGEQFF. The CDR3 DNA is TGTGCCAGTAGTATTTTGGGGGGACAGTTTGGTGAGCAGTTCTTC.